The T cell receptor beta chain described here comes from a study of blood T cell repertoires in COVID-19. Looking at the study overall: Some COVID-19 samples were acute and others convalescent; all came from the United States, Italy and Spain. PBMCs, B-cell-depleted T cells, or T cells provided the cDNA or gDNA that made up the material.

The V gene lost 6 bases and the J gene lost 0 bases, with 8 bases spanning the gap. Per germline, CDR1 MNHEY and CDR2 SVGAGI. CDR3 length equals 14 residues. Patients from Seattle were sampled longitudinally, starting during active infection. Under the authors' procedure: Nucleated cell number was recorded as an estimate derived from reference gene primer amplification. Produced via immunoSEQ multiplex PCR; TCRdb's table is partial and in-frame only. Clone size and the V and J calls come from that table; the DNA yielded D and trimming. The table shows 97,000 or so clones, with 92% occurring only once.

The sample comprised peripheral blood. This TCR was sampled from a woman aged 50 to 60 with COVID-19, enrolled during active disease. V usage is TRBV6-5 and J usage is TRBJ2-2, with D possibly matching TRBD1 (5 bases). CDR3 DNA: TGTGCCAGCAGGGCAGGGTCGAACACCGGGGAGCTGTTTTTT. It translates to CASRAGSNTGELFF.